The 21 T cell receptor beta chains below come from one sample, sequenced in a study of blood T cells in healthy people across ages. It was with a sample-barcoded 5' primer and a J-beta primer mix that a second PCR of roughly 6 to 12 cycles was run. MiXCR was run by TCRdb on the 5' RACE reads, yielding one entry per CDR3 protein. This sample yields approximately 820,000 distinct CDR3 sequences, of which approximately 44% are seen a single time; roughly 19% belongs to the top ten. Material: blood. The receptors here all came from a man aged 55 to 70 in good health.

This rearrangement joins TRBV6-5 to TRBJ2-6; no firm D call. This CDR3 region has 15 residues. V lost 4 bases to trimming and J lost 2 bases, with 9 bases between them. Germline V CDR1 and CDR2: MNHEY, SVGAGI. Written as DNA, the CDR3 is TGTGCCAGCAGTTCGTTAGTTGCTGGGGCCAACGTCCTGACTTTC. Its protein product is CASSSLVAGANVLTF.

The chain is built from TRBV6-2 or TRBV6-3 and TRBJ2-5; tentative D call: TRBD2 (7 bases). CDR3 size: 14 residues. V was clipped by 6 bases and J by 4 bases, with 15 bases between them. Germline V gene lookup returns CDR1 MNHEY and CDR2 SVGEGT. CDR3 in DNA: TGTGCCAGCAGACGAAACGGGGGGCCAGAGACCCAGTACTTC. Encoded protein: CASRRNGGPETQYF.

This chain joins TRBV27 and TRBJ1-6; 8 bases match TRBD1. This CDR3 spans 14 amino acids. V was pared by 6 bases and J by 7 bases, with 5 bases of the junction left unmatched. CDR1 and CDR2 (germline): MNHEY, SMNVEV (reference sequence). The chain's CDR3 is CASRPGQANSPLHF. The CDR3 DNA is TGTGCCAGCAGACCGGGACAGGCCAATTCACCCCTCCACTTT.

The gene calls are TRBV11-2 and TRBJ2-6; D is uncertain. The CDR3 length is 14 residues. Germline CDR1 is SGHAT and CDR2 is FQNNGV. Trimming took 5 bases from V and 1 from J, leaving 6 bases between them. The CDR3 protein is CASSPQSGANVLTF. The DNA for the CDR3 is TGTGCCAGCAGCCCTCAATCTGGGGCCAACGTCCTGACTTTC.

There are many counts of this clonotype. This rearrangement joins TRBV11-2 to TRBJ2-1, with 9 nucleotides matching TRBD1. V was clipped by 3 bases and J by 10 bases; unmatched bases: 16. This CDR3 spans 17 amino acids. Per the germline V gene, CDR1 is SGHAT and CDR2 is FQNNGV. CDR3 DNA: TGTGCCAGCAGCTTGTCGGGGGCCGGGACAGGGATGAGGGAGCAGTTCTTC. It codes for CASSLSGAGTGMREQFF.

The rearrangement joins TRBV5-1 to TRBJ1-1; TRBD1 matches at 10 bases. The CDR3 runs 17 residues. The V and J ends lost 3 bases and 3 bases, in that order; junction bases with no gene match: 11. Germline values: CDR1 SGHRS, CDR2 YFSETQ. The CDR3 coding sequence is TGCGCCAGCAGCTATAGGGGGGGACAGGGGTTGGACACTGAAGCTTTCTTT. It encodes CASSYRGGQGLDTEAFF. Together with reference TRBV5-1 and TRBJ1-1, the CDR3 gives the full variable domain: KAGVTQTPRYLIKTRGQQVTLSCSPISGHRSVSWYQQTPGQGLQFLFEYFSETQRNKGNFPGRFSGRQFSNSRSEMNVSTLELGDSALYLCASSYRGGQGLDTEAFFGQGTRLTVV.

The chain joins TRBV12-3 or TRBV12-4 to TRBJ2-5, with D perhaps matching TRBD1 or TRBD2 (5 bases each). The length of the CDR3 is 15 residues. Trimming stripped 6 bases from V and 3 bases from J, with 17 bases between. CDR3 sequence: CASSLTGTAKETQYF. Here the CDR3 DNA reads TGTGCCAGCAGCCTAACCGGGACGGCTAAAGAGACCCAGTACTTC.

The genes are TRBV6-5 and TRBJ1-1; D is unresolved. With 0 bases removed from V and 5 bases from J, the gap between germline ends came to 7 bases. The CDR3 is 13 residues long. From germline, CDR1 is MNHEY and CDR2 SVGAGI. Here the CDR3 DNA reads TGTGCCAGCAGTTACTCGGAGGTTACTGAAGCTTTCTTT. It is translated as CASSYSEVTEAFF.

This clonotype was seen more than once but under ten times. This chain joins TRBV6-5 and TRBJ2-7; 9 positions agree with TRBD1. The CDR3 is 14 amino acids. V shed 6 bases, J shed 7 bases, and the junction held 10 bases outside the gene matches. Germline assignment: CDR1 MNHEY and CDR2 SVGAGI. The DNA for the CDR3 is TGTGCCAGCAGCCGGACAGGGGCCTACAATGAGCAGTACTTC. It specifies CASSRTGAYNEQYF.

This clonotype has only a few counts. At one boundary the junction diverges from the germline segment, which might be a read error. This chain links TRBV5-1 with TRBJ1-1; 7 bases are shared with TRBD1. CDR1 is SGHRS and CDR2 is YFSETQ in the germline V gene. The CDR3 length is 15 residues. The CDR3 nucleotides are TGCGCCAGCAGCTTCACCGGGACAGAGAACACTGACGCTTTCTTT. Residues: CASSFTGTENTDAFF.

The chain employs TRBV12-3 or TRBV12-4 and TRBJ1-2, with a possible D match to TRBD1 (6 bases). Trimming removed 4 bases from V and 8 bases from J, with 14 bases in between. The CDR3 is 13 amino acids. CDR3 nucleotides: TGTGCCAGCAGTTCCCCACAGGGTCTGGGCTACACCTTC. Translation: CASSSPQGLGYTF.

This rearrangement joins TRBV12-3 or TRBV12-4 to TRBJ2-5; no clear D. The DNA end is more similar to TRBJ2-7, so the J call may be wrong. The length of the CDR3 is 12 residues. The CDR3 loop reads CASSLVVSEQYF. CDR3 coding DNA: TGTGCCAGCAGTTTAGTTGTATCCGAGCAGTACTTC.

This clonotype turned up a few times. The chain couples TRBV9 to TRBJ2-7; 7 bases are a match to TRBD1. The V and J ends lost 0 bases and 6 bases, in that order; junction bases with no gene match: 9. Germline lookup yields CDR1 SGDLS and CDR2 YYNGEE. The CDR3 totals 15 residues. The DNA of the CDR3 is TGTGCCAGCAGCGTAGAGTCCTACAGGGGCGGCGAGCAGTACTTC. This encodes CASSVESYRGGEQYF.

A few counts support this clonotype. The rearrangement joins TRBV6-5 to TRBJ2-6; the D is unclear. Germline V gene lookup returns CDR1 MNHEY and CDR2 SVGAGI. This CDR3 has 17 residues. Trimming removed 2 bases at V and 0 bases at J, with 11 bases between. The CDR3 here is CASSYTLQSSGANVLTF. DNA of the CDR3: TGTGCCAGCAGTTACACGCTGCAGAGCTCTGGGGCCAACGTCCTGACTTTC.

The rearrangement joins TRBV29-1 to TRBJ2-5; TRBD1 matches at 7 bases. The trim removed 2 bases at V and 4 bases at J, leaving 10 bases unmatched. Germline CDR1 and CDR2: SQVTM and ANQGSEA. CDR3 length equals 15 residues. Here the CDR3 reads CSVEITGAPRETQYF. The CDR3, as DNA: TGCAGCGTTGAAATTACAGGGGCCCCTAGAGAGACCCAGTACTTC.

At least ten counts were recorded for this clonotype. The chain joins TRBV9 to TRBJ2-2, with D perhaps matching TRBD2 (6 bases). The CDR3 has 15 amino acids. Germline CDR1 reads SGDLS; CDR2 reads YYNGEE. V shed 2 bases and J shed 1 base, with 9 bases lying between them. The CDR3 DNA reads as TGTGCCAGCAGCGTGGGGACTGTGAACACCGGGGAGCTGTTTTTT. Amino acids: CASSVGTVNTGELFF. The variable domain in full, completed from reference TRBV9 and TRBJ2-2, reads DSGVTQTPKHLITATGQRVTLRCSPRSGDLSVYWYQQSLDQGLQFLIQYYNGEERAKGNILERFSAQQFPDLHSELNLSSLELGDSALYFCASSVGTVNTGELFFGEGSRLTVL.

The chain couples TRBV20-1 to TRBJ2-1, with D perhaps given as TRBD1 or TRBD2 (7 bases each). This CDR3 region has 13 residues. V was clipped by 2 bases and J by 7 bases, with 12 bases between them. Germline V CDR1 and CDR2: DFQATT, SNEGSKA (reference sequence). The DNA of the CDR3 is TGCAGTGCTAGAACCCAGGGGGGGAATGAGCAGTTCTTC. Amino acid sequence: CSARTQGGNEQFF.

V usage is TRBV7-2 and J usage is TRBJ2-1; D is perhaps TRBD1 (5 bases). Germline CDR1 and CDR2: SGHTA and FQGNSA. This CDR3 contains 16 residues. The ends were cut back, 2 bases at V and 2 bases at J, with 13 bases in the middle. This CDR3 is CTSSLQGPTTYNEQFF. The CDR3 DNA sequence: TGTACCAGCAGCTTACAGGGCCCTACCACCTACAATGAGCAGTTCTTC.

Details on this clonotype: A much larger clonotype is one base distant, so this may be a read error. This rearrangement joins TRBV5-5 to TRBJ2-3, with D perhaps being TRBD1 or TRBD2 (5 bases each). From germline, CDR1 is SGHKS and CDR2 YYEKEE (reference sequence). V lost 4 bases and J 0 bases, leaving 21 bases between the germline ends. The CDR3 runs 18 residues. The CDR3 loop is CASSQGTEHGASTDTQYF. CDR3 DNA sequence: TGTGCCAGCAGCCAGGGCACGGAGCACGGGGCTAGCACAGATACGCAGTATTTT.

This clonotype was detected once. The J gene is TRBJ1-6, the V gene TRBV27; 9 bases are shared with TRBD1. Germline V CDR1 and CDR2: MNHEY, SMNVEV (reference sequence). V gave up 5 bases and J gave up 6 bases; unmatched junction bases: 8. CDR3 size: 16 residues. The CDR3 loop reads CASSDTGGSVNSPLHF. The CDR3 DNA sequence: TGTGCCAGCAGTGACACAGGGGGCTCGGTTAATTCACCCCTCCACTTT.

The chain joins TRBV2 to TRBJ1-5; no clear D gene. Trimming cost V 0 bases and J 4 bases, with 4 bases left between them. CDR1 and CDR2 from the germline V gene are SNHLY and FYNNEI. The CDR3 spans 13 residues. CDR3: CASSEAQNQPQHF. CDR3 nucleotide sequence: TGTGCCAGCAGTGAAGCGCAGAATCAGCCCCAGCATTTT.